This entry concerns a single TCR beta chain. The antigen remains undetermined. cDNA libraries of TCR beta carried unique molecular identifiers. TCRdb itself ran the PCR reads through MiXCR, one entry per CDR3 protein. The table records about 820,000 distinct CDR3 sequences, around 53% of them present only once. The data belong to a study of post-analysis software for immune sequencing data. Study-level findings and limits: Compared with controls, patients had more of about 5 TRBV segments, including TRBV5-6, TRBV5-1 and TRBV20-1.

Germline V gene data show CDR1 as SQVTM and CDR2 as ANQGSEA. This CDR3 is built from 14 residues. What was sequenced was blood. V is TRBV29-1 and J is TRBJ2-4; 10 bases are shared with TRBD2. The DNA end is more similar to TRBJ2-7, so the J call may be wrong. This TCR was sampled from a girl aged 5-17 years with multiple sclerosis. CDR3 coding DNA: TGCAGCGTTGTATCCAGCGGGGGGGCCTACGAGCAGTACTTC. Translation gives CSVVSSGGAYEQYF.